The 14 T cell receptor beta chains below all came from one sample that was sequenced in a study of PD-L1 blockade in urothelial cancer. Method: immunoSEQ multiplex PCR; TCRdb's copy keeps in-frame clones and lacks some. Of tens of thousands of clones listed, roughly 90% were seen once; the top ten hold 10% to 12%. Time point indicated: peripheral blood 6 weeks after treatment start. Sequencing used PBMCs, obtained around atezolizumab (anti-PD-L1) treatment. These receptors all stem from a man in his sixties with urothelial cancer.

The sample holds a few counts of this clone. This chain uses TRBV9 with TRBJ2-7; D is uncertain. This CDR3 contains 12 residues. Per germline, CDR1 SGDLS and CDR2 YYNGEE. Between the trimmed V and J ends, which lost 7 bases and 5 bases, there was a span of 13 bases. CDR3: CASGFLDDEQYF. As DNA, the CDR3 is TGTGCCAGCGGTTTCCTAGATGACGAGCAGTACTTC.

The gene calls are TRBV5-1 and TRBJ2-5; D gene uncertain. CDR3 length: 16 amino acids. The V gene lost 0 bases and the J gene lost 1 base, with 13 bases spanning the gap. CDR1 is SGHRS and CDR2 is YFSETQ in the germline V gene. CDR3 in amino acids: CASSLAVGQAQETQYF. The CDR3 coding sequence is TGCGCCAGCAGCTTGGCCGTTGGGCAGGCCCAAGAGACCCAGTACTTC. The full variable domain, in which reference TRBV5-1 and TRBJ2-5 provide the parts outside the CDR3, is KAGVTQTPRYLIKTRGQQVTLSCSPISGHRSVSWYQQTPGQGLQFLFEYFSETQRNKGNFPGRFSGRQFSNSRSEMNVSTLELGDSALYLCASSLAVGQAQETQYFGPGTRLLVL.

The CDR3 here is CASSYSTQGNEQFF. The CDR3 nucleotides read TGTGCCAGCAGTTACTCGACGCAGGGTAATGAGCAGTTCTTC. The J gene is TRBJ2-1, the V gene TRBV6-5; tentatively, D is TRBD1 (5 bases). Trimming shortened V by 0 bases and J by 7 bases, and 10 bases separated the two germline ends. The CDR3 has 14 residues. The germline V gene has CDR1 MNHEY and CDR2 SVGAGI.

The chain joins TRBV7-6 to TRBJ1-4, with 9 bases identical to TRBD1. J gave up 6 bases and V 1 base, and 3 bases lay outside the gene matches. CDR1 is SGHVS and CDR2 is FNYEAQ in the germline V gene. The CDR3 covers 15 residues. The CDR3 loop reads CASSLEGTGYEKLFF. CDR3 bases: TGTGCCAGCAGCTTAGAGGGGACAGGGTATGAAAAACTGTTTTTT.

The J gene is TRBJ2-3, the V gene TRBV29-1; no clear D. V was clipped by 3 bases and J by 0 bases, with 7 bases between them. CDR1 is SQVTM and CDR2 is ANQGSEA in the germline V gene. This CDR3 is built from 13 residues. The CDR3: CSVDAASTDTQYF. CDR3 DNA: TGCAGCGTTGACGCGGCCAGCACAGATACGCAGTATTTT.

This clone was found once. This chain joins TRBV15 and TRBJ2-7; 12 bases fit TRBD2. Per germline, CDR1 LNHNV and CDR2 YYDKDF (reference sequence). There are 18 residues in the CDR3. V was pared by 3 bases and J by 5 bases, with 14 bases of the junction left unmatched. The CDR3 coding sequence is TGTGCCACCAGCAGCTTCCCCTCGAGACTAGCGGGAGACGACGAGCAGTACTTC. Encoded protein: CATSSFPSRLAGDDEQYF.

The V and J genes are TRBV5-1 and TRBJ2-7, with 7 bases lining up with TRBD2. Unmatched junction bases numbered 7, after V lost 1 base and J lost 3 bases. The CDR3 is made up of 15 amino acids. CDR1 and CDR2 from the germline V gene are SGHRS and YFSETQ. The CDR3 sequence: CASSLWEGGHYEQYF. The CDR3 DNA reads TGCGCCAGCAGCTTGTGGGAGGGAGGCCACTACGAGCAGTACTTC.

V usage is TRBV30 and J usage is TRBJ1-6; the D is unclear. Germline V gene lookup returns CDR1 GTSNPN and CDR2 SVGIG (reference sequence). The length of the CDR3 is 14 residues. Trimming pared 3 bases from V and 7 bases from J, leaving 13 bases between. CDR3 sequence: CAWRAVGLNSPLHF. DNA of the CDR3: TGTGCCTGGAGGGCAGTGGGCCTAAATTCACCCCTCCACTTT.

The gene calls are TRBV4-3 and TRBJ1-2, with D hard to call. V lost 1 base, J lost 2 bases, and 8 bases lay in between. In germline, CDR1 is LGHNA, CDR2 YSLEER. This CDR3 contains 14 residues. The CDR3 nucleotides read TGCGCCAGCAGCCAAGTTCTATCAAACTATGGCTACACCTTC. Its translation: CASSQVLSNYGYTF.

CDR3 sequence: CASSRGPSDQPQHF. The CDR3 bases are TGTGCCAGCAGCCGAGGCCCCTCTGATCAGCCCCAGCATTTT. This chain connects TRBV7-8 to TRBJ1-5, with no clear D. Germline-derived CDR1 and CDR2 are SGHVS and FQNEAQ. The CDR3 spans 14 residues. V was pared by 5 bases and J by 5 bases, with 13 bases between. Together with reference TRBV7-8 and TRBJ1-5, the CDR3 gives the full variable domain: GAGVSQSPRYKVAKRGQDVALRCDPISGHVSLFWYQQALGQGPEFLTYFQNEAQLDKSGLPSDRFFAERPEGSVSTLKIQRTQQEDSAVYLCASSRGPSDQPQHFGDGTRLSIL.

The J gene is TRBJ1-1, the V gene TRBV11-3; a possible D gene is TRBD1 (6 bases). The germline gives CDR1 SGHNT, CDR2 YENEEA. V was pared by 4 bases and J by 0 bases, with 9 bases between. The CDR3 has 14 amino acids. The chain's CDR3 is CASSSGTLNTEAFF. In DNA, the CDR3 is TGTGCCAGCAGCTCCGGGACACTGAACACTGAAGCTTTCTTT.

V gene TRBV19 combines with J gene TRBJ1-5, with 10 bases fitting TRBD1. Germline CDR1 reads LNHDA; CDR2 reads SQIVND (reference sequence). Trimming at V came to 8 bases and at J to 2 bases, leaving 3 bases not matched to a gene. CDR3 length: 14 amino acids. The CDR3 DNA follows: TGTGCCAGTTCCGGGACAGGGGGCAATCAGCCCCAGCATTTT. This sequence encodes CASSGTGGNQPQHF. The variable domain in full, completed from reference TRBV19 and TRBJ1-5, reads DGGITQSPKYLFRKEGQNVTLSCEQNLNHDAMYWYRQDPGQGLRLIYYSQIVNDFQKGDIAEGYSVSREKKESFPLTVTSAQKNPTAFYLCASSGTGGNQPQHFGDGTRLSIL.

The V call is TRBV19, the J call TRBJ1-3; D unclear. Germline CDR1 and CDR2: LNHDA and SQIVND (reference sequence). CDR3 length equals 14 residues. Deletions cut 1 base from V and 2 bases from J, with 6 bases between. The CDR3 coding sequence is TGTGCCAGTAGTATAGGGCCGCCTGGAAACACCATATATTTT. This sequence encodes CASSIGPPGNTIYF.

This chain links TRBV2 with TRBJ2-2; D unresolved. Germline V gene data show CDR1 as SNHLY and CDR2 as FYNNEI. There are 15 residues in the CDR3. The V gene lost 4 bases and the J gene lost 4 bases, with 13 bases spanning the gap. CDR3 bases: TGTGCCAGCAGTGCCGCTCCCGGTGGCACCGGGGAGCTGTTTTTT. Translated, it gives CASSAAPGGTGELFF.